This T cell receptor beta chain was recorded in a study of HIV-infected children after antiretroviral therapy interruption. About the research overall: Children were on planned treatment interruption or continuous treatment.

This clonotype has a handful of counts. No antigen is known for it. Germline CDR1 and CDR2: MNHEY and SVGAGI. This CDR3 region has 14 residues. V was cut by 0 bases and J by 2 bases, with 8 bases left in between. The TCR library was built from RNA with a 3' RACE protocol and unique molecular identifiers. MiXCR was run by TCRdb on the 3' RACE reads, yielding one entry per CDR3 protein. The sample consists of about 89,000 distinct CDR3 sequences, around 6.9% of them appearing once. The sample's treatment: PENTA 11 planned treatment interruption arm or continuous ART arm. Whole-study findings and limits: The Gini coefficient of naive CD4+ repertoires rose, returning to baseline by 3 years. After treatment interruption started, naive CD4+ CDR3 overlap across time points dropped.

V is TRBV6-5 and J is TRBJ2-7; no clear D gene. This sequence originates from a pool of human donors with HIV. The specimen was CD45RA+ CD4+ T cells from PBMCs, pooled from several time points, collected from a donor given antiretroviral therapy, either interrupted or continuous. Subset specified: naive CD4+ CD45RA+ CD45RO- T cells. The CDR3, as DNA: TGTGCCAGCAGTTACTCCTTTCTGGCCTACGAGCAGTACTTC. Protein: CASSYSFLAYEQYF.